The 11 T cell receptor beta chains given below trace back to one sample, sequenced in a study of blood T cell repertoires in COVID-19. The assay was immunoSEQ multiplex PCR, and TCRdb's table has in-frame clones only and misses some. The sample includes about 300,000 clones, approximately 90% of them seen just once. The sequenced sample was peripheral blood. These receptors were taken from a man between 35 and 55 years old with acute or convalescent COVID-19.

This clone is a singleton in its sample. The chain uses TRBV12-3 or TRBV12-4 and TRBJ2-7; 7 nucleotides line up with TRBD1. Trimming cost V 6 bases and J 1 base; bases outside gene matches: 3. This CDR3 is built from 13 residues. In nucleotides, the CDR3 is TGTGCCAGCAGCACAGGGGCGTCCTACGAGCAGTACTTC. Residues: CASSTGASYEQYF.

The chain uses TRBV5-8 and TRBJ1-6, with a possible D match to TRBD1 (6 bases). Trimming cost V 1 base and J 9 bases, with 14 bases left between them. Germline assignment: CDR1 SGHTS and CDR2 YDEGEE. This CDR3 spans 15 amino acids. The CDR3 sequence: CASSLLATGASPLHF. CDR3 DNA: TGTGCCAGCAGCTTGTTGGCGACAGGAGCTTCACCCCTCCACTTT.

This clone has a handful of counts. The CDR3, as DNA: TGTGCCAGCAGCCCCGGGACAGGGGGCTTTATCTACGAGCAGTACTTC. This sequence encodes CASSPGTGGFIYEQYF. This rearrangement joins TRBV5-6 to TRBJ2-7, with 12 bases that match TRBD1. The CDR3 is 16 residues long. Germline values: CDR1 SGHDT, CDR2 YYEEEE. V was pared by 4 bases and J by 3 bases, with 8 bases of the junction left unmatched. Based on the CDR3 plus reference TRBV5-6 and TRBJ2-7, the full variable domain is DAGVTQSPTHLIKTRGQQVTLRCSPKSGHDTVSWYQQALGQGPQFIFQYYEEEERQRGNFPDRFSGHQFPNYSSELNVNALLLGDSALYLCASSPGTGGFIYEQYFGPGTRLTVT.

The V gene is TRBV11-1, the J gene TRBJ2-1; no clear D gene. Between the trimmed V and J ends, which lost 5 bases and 0 bases, there was a span of 11 bases. CDR3 size: 15 residues. Germline CDR1 is SGHAT and CDR2 is FQDESV (reference sequence). CDR3 in amino acids: CASSGTFDSYNEQFF. CDR3 DNA sequence: TGTGCCAGCAGCGGTACTTTCGACTCCTACAATGAGCAGTTCTTC. Together with reference TRBV11-1 and TRBJ2-1, the CDR3 gives the full variable domain: EAEVAQSPRYKITEKSQAVAFWCDPISGHATLYWYRQILGQGPELLVQFQDESVVDDSQLPKDRFSAERLKGVDSTLKIQPAELGDSAMYLCASSGTFDSYNEQFFGPGTRLTVL.

V is TRBV11-2 and J is TRBJ1-4; 8 nucleotides align to TRBD1. The length of the CDR3 is 16 residues. With V trimmed by 1 base and J by 6 bases, 7 bases remained unmatched. The germline V gene encodes CDR1 SGHAT and CDR2 FQNNGV. In DNA, the CDR3 is TGTGCCAGCAGCTTAGGGCAGGGGGCTAGGCATGAAAAACTGTTTTTT. It codes for CASSLGQGARHEKLFF. Supplemented by reference TRBV11-2 and TRBJ1-4, the full variable domain reads EAGVAQSPRYKIIEKRQSVAFWCNPISGHATLYWYQQILGQGPKLLIQFQNNGVVDDSQLPKDRFSAERLKGVDSTLKIQPAKLEDSAVYLCASSLGQGARHEKLFFGSGTQLSVL.

V and J are TRBV2 and TRBJ1-2; 7 nucleotides agree with TRBD1. V was pared by 2 bases and J by 4 bases, with 7 bases of the junction left unmatched. Germline values: CDR1 SNHLY, CDR2 FYNNEI. The length of the CDR3 is 15 residues. CDR3 residues: CASSESRGKFYGYTF. DNA for the CDR3: TGTGCCAGCAGTGAAAGCAGGGGGAAATTCTATGGCTACACCTTC.

The chain has TRBV20-1 and TRBJ1-4; the D is unclear. Trimming removed 3 bases from V and 5 bases from J, with 13 bases in between. The CDR3 has 14 amino acids. The germline V gene encodes CDR1 DFQATT and CDR2 SNEGSKA (reference sequence). The chain's CDR3 is CSASFYGGNEKLFF. CDR3 DNA sequence: TGCAGTGCTAGTTTTTATGGAGGGAATGAAAAACTGTTTTTT.

The V and J genes are TRBV7-3 and TRBJ1-1; the D is unclear. V lost 5 bases and J 3 bases, leaving 16 bases between the germline ends. The CDR3 runs to 15 residues. Germline V CDR1 and CDR2: SGHTA, FQGTGA. The CDR3 here is CASSPNGPADTEAFF. CDR3 sequence (DNA): TGTGCCAGCAGCCCGAATGGACCAGCGGACACTGAAGCTTTCTTT.

This chain joins TRBV24-1 and TRBJ1-5; 8 bases agree with TRBD1. The germline gives CDR1 KGHDR, CDR2 SFDVKD. The CDR3 spans 16 residues. Trimming at V came to 2 bases and at J to 3 bases, leaving 5 bases not matched to a gene. This CDR3 is CATSDSDRATNQPQHF. The CDR3 bases are TGTGCCACCAGTGATTCGGACAGGGCCACCAATCAGCCCCAGCATTTT.

CDR3 bases: TGTGCCAGAAGCCCCGGGAAAGGGCTAGCGAGCAAGAAGGATACGCAGTATTTT. Amino acids: CARSPGKGLASKKDTQYF. V is TRBV5-3 and J is TRBJ2-3; D perhaps matches TRBD2 (6 bases). TRBV5-3 is flagged as an ORF with uncertain function. The CDR3 has 18 amino acids. V was pared by 4 bases and J by 6 bases, with 27 bases between.

This chain joins TRBV28 and TRBJ2-3; weak D call: TRBD2 (5 bases). Deletions cut 4 bases from V and 3 bases from J, with 23 bases between. Germline values: CDR1 MDHEN, CDR2 SYDVKM. The CDR3 spans 18 residues. The CDR3 sequence is CASSSSPYGGYLTDTQYF. The DNA of the CDR3 is TGTGCCAGCAGTTCATCACCCTACGGCGGGTATCTTACAGATACGCAGTATTTT.